This T cell receptor beta chain was sequenced in a study of control samples from healthy donors and cancer patients. Germline V gene lookup returns CDR1 SGHDN and CDR2 FVKESK. The CDR3 contains 14 residues. Here immunoSEQ multiplex PCR was the method, and the copy in TCRdb shows in-frame clones only, minus some. The table includes more than 150,000 clones, over 85% detected once. Turning to this clone: Its ends do not fully match the called genes, so a read error is possible.

The sequence was collected from a man aged 50 or older in good health. The chain carries TRBV14 and TRBJ2-5, with unresolved D. The source material was blood. CDR3 amino acids: CASSQVPAQGTQYF. The CDR3 nucleotides are TGTGCCAGCAGCCAAGTTCCGGCCCAAGGGACCCAGTACTTC.